Listed below are T cell receptor beta chains from one sample, sequenced in a study of human T cells and chemical hapten exposure. TCRdb re-derived calls from the RACE reads in MiXCR, one entry per CDR3 protein. The sample has about 89,000 distinct CDR3 sequences, approximately 10% seen once. Sequences were derived from whole blood, sampled in connection with sensitization to the hapten diphenylcyclopropenone (DPC). The origin of the receptors is a man aged 35-49 years with alopecia areata. Some clones in this sample may be carry-over from other donors' samples. Both conserved end residues are part of each CDR3.

v_call cdr3_aa
TRBV28 CASSFSNVGYTF
TRBV7-6 CASSLGGTSGSYNEQFF
TRBV7-8 CASRLTSGRSDTQYF
TRBV5-1 CASSLQETQYF
TRBV12-3/TRBV12-4 CASSLDGTSGNTIYF
TRBV10-3 CAISAGRPLYGYTF
TRBV7-2 CASSLDSGQETQYF
TRBV20-1 CSARTGEAGNTIYF
TRBV6-5 CASSTGGLQPQHF
TRBV3-1 CASSQAGTGGSETQYF
TRBV18 CASSPPKREALYNEQFF
TRBV19 CASRWDSHGTEAFF
TRBV14 CASSQSQGRGTEAFF
TRBV29-1 CSHARGGQETQYF
TRBV25-1 CASSDAGRTEAFF
TRBV6-5 CASGPGQGGETQYF
TRBV28 CASRTGILSGELFF
TRBV29-1 CSVGSTGIMNTEAFF
TRBV27 CASSLQGVTDTQYF
TRBV6-2/TRBV6-3 CASIPQGDALNTGELFF
TRBV29-1 CSVAGTDTQYF
TRBV29-1 CSVDWAGSTYEQYF
TRBV27 CASSAGRKDQPQHF
TRBV28 CASSSEWRGSYEQYF
TRBV3-1 CASSRVGRRGNTGELFF
TRBV28 CASSLWLASGSTEQYF
TRBV6-2/TRBV6-3 CASSNPLGPQHF
TRBV24-1 CATRDNRPSNEQFF
TRBV6-1 CASSEASGGPGSYEQYF
TRBV3-1 CASRSAPGEANVLTF
TRBV20-1 CSALLGREGGTQYF
TRBV18 CASSDQVGRKNIQYF
TRBV12-3/TRBV12-4 CASSPLGESGETQYF
TRBV6-2/TRBV6-3 CASSDTGIYGYTF
TRBV28 CASRPGQLLIRNNSPLHF
TRBV5-4 CASSQGTEQYF
TRBV5-1 CASTPTSGRAYTDTQYF
TRBV12-3/TRBV12-4 CASRLARQVGELFF
TRBV25-1 CASSSYNSPLHF
TRBV7-2 CASSLNGPSTGELFF
TRBV4-2 CASSQDKEPQHF
TRBV20-1 CSASDKKAYEQYF
TRBV7-8 CASSLAGFNRRNYGYTF
TRBV24-1 CATSDFPREGYNEQFF
TRBV28 CASSGTANEQYF
TRBV5-1 CASRQGDSNQPQHF
TRBV29-1 CSGGEGIDEQFF
TRBV7-6 CASSFTGKDIQYF
TRBV6-6 CASSYRPEDYGYTF